This entry lists 26 T cell receptor beta chains sequenced from one sample in a study of T-cell reconstitution after alpha-beta-depleted transplantation in children. The TCRbeta library incorporated unique molecular identifiers. TCRdb reprocessed the PCR reads with MiXCR, giving one entry per CDR3 protein. The repertoire includes some 280,000 distinct CDR3 sequences, 9.5% to 10% of them detected once, and 10% sits in the top ten. This specimen was PBMCs from the stem cell graft donor, taken from the stem cell graft. All receptors derive from a human donor who donated a stem cell graft to a child with SCID.

This clonotype was seen only a few times. This chain connects TRBV5-6 to TRBJ2-1; the match to TRBD1 covers 9 bases. Per the germline V gene, CDR1 is SGHDT and CDR2 is YYEEEE. V was pared by 0 bases and J by 7 bases, with 8 bases of the junction left unmatched. This CDR3 has 16 residues. CDR3 in DNA: TGTGCCAGCAGCTTGGATGTTACAGGGGGCTGGAATGAGCAGTTCTTC. It codes for CASSLDVTGGWNEQFF.

V and J are TRBV5-1 and TRBJ2-5, with 10 positions matching TRBD2. CDR1 and CDR2 (germline): SGHRS, YFSETQ. The CDR3 runs to 12 residues. The V gene end was trimmed by 7 bases and the J gene end by 4 bases; junction bases not matched to a gene: 1. The CDR3 nucleotides read TGCGCCAGCGGGACTAGCGTAGAGACCCAGTACTTC. It translates to CASGTSVETQYF.

This clonotype turned up a few times. The chain joins TRBV4-1 to TRBJ2-5, with TRBD2 identical over 8 bases. CDR1 and CDR2 from the germline V gene are MGHRA and YSYEKL. V dropped 4 bases and J dropped 4; count of bases not matched to a gene: 5. This CDR3 is built from 14 residues. The CDR3 loop is CASSRGLVLETQYF. CDR3 sequence (DNA): TGCGCCAGCAGCCGGGGACTAGTCTTAGAGACCCAGTACTTC.

This clonotype was found a few times. The chain carries TRBV7-8 and TRBJ2-7; no firm D call. CDR3 length: 14 amino acids. V lost 6 bases to trimming and J lost 5 bases, with 17 bases between them. Germline V lookup: CDR1 SGHVS, CDR2 FQNEAQ. CDR3 protein: CASRWGRSLDEQYF. The CDR3 nucleotides are TGTGCCAGCAGGTGGGGTCGGTCCCTTGACGAGCAGTACTTC.

The chain carries TRBV7-6 and TRBJ2-5; 12 bases map to TRBD1. The CDR3 sequence is 14 residues long. V shed 11 bases, J shed 5 bases, and the junction held 9 bases outside the gene matches. Germline values: CDR1 SGHVS, CDR2 FNYEAQ. As DNA, the CDR3 is TGTGCCGTCTCCGGGACAGGGGGCCGGGAGACCCAGTACTTC. This translates into CAVSGTGGRETQYF.

This clonotype was observed a few times. V gene TRBV20-1 combines with J gene TRBJ1-2, with 10 bases identical to TRBD1. Trimming cost V 1 base and J 4 bases; bases outside gene matches: 6. Germline loops: CDR1 DFQATT, CDR2 SNEGSKA (reference sequence). The CDR3 runs to 15 residues. Here the CDR3 DNA reads TGCAGTGCTAGAGGTCCGACAGGGGGCGGCTATGGCTACACCTTC. Translated, it gives CSARGPTGGGYGYTF.

This chain joins TRBV5-6 and TRBJ2-2, with TRBD1 matching 7 bases. Germline CDR1 and CDR2: SGHDT and YYEEEE. This CDR3 is built from 16 residues. Trimming took 0 bases from V and 0 from J; bases not matched to a gene: 2. Written as DNA, the CDR3 is TGTGCCAGCAGCTTGGGACAGGGATCGAACACCGGGGAGCTGTTTTTT. It specifies CASSLGQGSNTGELFF.

This clonotype came up many times. The chain employs TRBV12-3 or TRBV12-4 and TRBJ1-1, with 7 bases matching TRBD1. The V gene end was trimmed by 3 bases and the J gene end by 4 bases; junction bases not matched to a gene: 5. The CDR3 extends over 14 amino acids. The CDR3 sequence is CASSFGRGGTEAFF. Here the CDR3 DNA reads TGTGCCAGCAGTTTCGGCAGGGGGGGCACTGAAGCTTTCTTT.

This clonotype was found many times. The rearrangement joins TRBV6-2 or TRBV6-3 to TRBJ2-3; D gene uncertain. The germline V gene encodes CDR1 MNHEY and CDR2 SVGEGT. This CDR3 has 12 amino acids. Trimming shortened V by 2 bases and J by 5 bases, and 5 bases separated the two germline ends. The chain's CDR3 is CASSYVGDTQYF. Written as DNA, the CDR3 is TGTGCCAGCAGTTACGTTGGAGATACGCAGTATTTT.

This clonotype showed up just a few times. The V call is TRBV5-6, the J call TRBJ2-3; D is perhaps TRBD1 (5 bases). The germline V gene encodes CDR1 SGHDT and CDR2 YYEEEE. The CDR3 length is 15 residues. Trimming stripped 0 bases from V and 8 bases from J, with 16 bases between. The CDR3 protein is CASSLGQGSWGTQYF. CDR3 bases: TGTGCCAGCAGCTTGGGGCAGGGAAGCTGGGGTACGCAGTATTTT.

This chain uses TRBV3-1 with TRBJ1-2; D gene unclear. From germline, CDR1 is LGHDT and CDR2 YNNKEL (reference sequence). V shed 4 bases and J shed 6 bases, with 18 bases lying between them. CDR3 length: 15 amino acids. CDR3 coding DNA: TGTGCCAGCAGCCTGGGGAGGGCGTGTCACGATGGCTACACCTTC. It codes for CASSLGRACHDGYTF.

This clonotype was detected a few times. V usage is TRBV12-3 or TRBV12-4 and J usage is TRBJ1-2, with TRBD1 as a possible D gene (5 bases). The CDR3 is made up of 12 amino acids. V dropped 3 bases and J dropped 8 bases, with 10 bases sitting between them. Here the CDR3 reads CASSLAGKGYTF. The CDR3 DNA reads as TGTGCCAGCAGTTTGGCAGGGAAGGGCTACACCTTC.

The CDR3 DNA reads TGTGCCAGCAGCTTGTCCAGACTGAGCTATAATGAAAAACTGTTTTTT. Translated: CASSLSRLSYNEKLFF. V and J are TRBV7-8 and TRBJ1-4; D ambiguous. CDR1 and CDR2 (germline): SGHVS, FQNEAQ. This CDR3 has 16 residues. V lost 3 bases and J lost 4, with 15 bases in between.

This sequence joins TRBV11-2 and TRBJ2-7, with unresolved D. This CDR3 is built from 14 residues. Germline CDR1 and CDR2: SGHAT and FQNNGV. Deletions cut 0 bases from V and 0 bases from J, with 6 bases between. CDR3 DNA sequence: TGTGCCAGCAGCTTAGAGAGACTCTCCTACGAGCAGTACTTC. Translated, it gives CASSLERLSYEQYF.

This clonotype has only a few counts. DNA for the CDR3: TGTGCCAGCAGCCCATGGGACAGCCTTAGCGAGCAGTACTTC. Its translation is CASSPWDSLSEQYF. This rearrangement joins TRBV14 to TRBJ2-7, with TRBD1 matching over 7 bases. CDR1 and CDR2 (germline): SGHDN, FVKESK. The CDR3 length is 14 residues. After removal of 4 bases from V and 6 bases from J, the junction contained 9 bases not matched to a gene. Full variable domain (missing parts from reference TRBV14 and TRBJ2-7): EAGVTQFPSHSVIEKGQTVTLRCDPISGHDNLYWYRRVMGKEIKFLLHFVKESKQDESGMPNNRFLAERTGGTYSTLKVQPAELEDSGVYFCASSPWDSLSEQYFGPGTRLTVT.

The chain uses TRBV12-3 or TRBV12-4 and TRBJ1-4, with D possibly TRBD1 on 5 matching bases. V was pared by 8 bases and J by 8 bases, with 12 bases between. The CDR3 totals 12 residues. The CDR3 DNA sequence: TGTGCCAGCGGAAGGGGTTCGGAAAAACTGTTTTTT. It encodes CASGRGSEKLFF.

The chain recombines TRBV7-8 with TRBJ2-7; D unresolved. CDR1 is SGHVS, CDR2 FQNEAQ, per germline. This CDR3 has 14 residues. V lost 5 bases and J 3 bases, leaving 14 bases between the germline ends. In DNA form, the CDR3 reads TGTGCCAGCAGCCCCTCCGGATACTTCTACGAGCAGTACTTC. Residues: CASSPSGYFYEQYF.

This clonotype was detected only a few times. V usage is TRBV29-1 and J usage is TRBJ2-1; D may correspond to TRBD1 or TRBD2 (5 bases each). The CDR3 runs to 12 residues. V was pared by 4 bases and J by 7 bases, with 11 bases between. Looked up from germline, CDR1 is SQVTM and CDR2 is ANQGSEA. CDR3 region: CSVGGVVNEQFF. The CDR3 DNA reads TGCAGCGTTGGAGGGGTCGTTAATGAGCAGTTCTTC.

This clonotype turned up a few times. In DNA, the CDR3 is TGCGCCAGCAGCCCGGAGCGACTCCAAGAGACCCAGTACTTC. This sequence encodes CASSPERLQETQYF. This chain joins TRBV5-1 and TRBJ2-5; D not certain. The V end was cut by 4 bases, the J end by 1 base, with 11 bases between. The CDR3 is 14 amino acids. Germline loops: CDR1 SGHRS, CDR2 YFSETQ.

The CDR3 loop reads CAISRGLAGANTGELFF. CDR3 nucleotides: TGTGCCATCAGTCGCGGGCTAGCGGGAGCGAACACCGGGGAGCTGTTTTTT. The gene calls are TRBV10-3 and TRBJ2-2; 10 nucleotides match TRBD2. The V and J ends lost 5 bases and 0 bases, in that order; junction bases with no gene match: 6. Germline V gives CDR1 ENHRY, CDR2 SYGVKD. This CDR3 is built from 17 residues.

The chain links TRBV7-9 to TRBJ1-2; D gene ambiguous. V lost 4 bases and J lost 6, with 9 bases in between. CDR3 size: 12 residues. CDR1 and CDR2 from the germline V gene are SEHNR and FQNEAQ (reference sequence). The CDR3 coding sequence is TGTGCCAGCAGCTCCCCTCAGGATGGCTACACCTTC. Translating it yields CASSSPQDGYTF.

This clonotype was counted a few times. This chain connects TRBV3-1 to TRBJ2-1; TRBD2 matches at 12 bases. Unmatched junction bases numbered 8, after V lost 1 base and J lost 4 bases. This CDR3 region has 18 residues. From germline, CDR1 is LGHDT and CDR2 YNNKEL (reference sequence). The CDR3 region is CASSQVPPLAGGYNEQFF. DNA for the CDR3: TGTGCCAGCAGCCAAGTCCCCCCGCTAGCGGGGGGGTACAATGAGCAGTTCTTC.

The chain has TRBV3-1 and TRBJ1-4; D is possibly TRBD1 (6 bases). The germline gives CDR1 LGHDT, CDR2 YNNKEL (reference sequence). The V end was cut by 0 bases, the J end by 2 bases, with 10 bases between. This CDR3 is built from 16 residues. The CDR3 DNA sequence: TGTGCCAGCAGCCAAGAACCGGGGGCGACTAATGAAAAACTGTTTTTT. Translating gives CASSQEPGATNEKLFF.

V and J are TRBV14 and TRBJ2-7; the D gene could be TRBD1 or TRBD2 (6 bases each). From germline, CDR1 is SGHDN and CDR2 FVKESK. V was clipped by 7 bases and J by 4 bases, with 20 bases between them. The CDR3 length is 15 residues. The chain's CDR3 is CASNPGAGVCYEQYF. DNA for the CDR3: TGTGCCAGCAACCCGGGGGCAGGGGTGTGTTACGAGCAGTACTTC.

This clonotype has just a few counts. The rearrangement joins TRBV12-3 or TRBV12-4 to TRBJ2-7, with D perhaps being TRBD1 or TRBD2 (5 bases each). This CDR3 is 12 amino acids long. V was clipped by 6 bases and J by 6 bases, with 12 bases between them. CDR3 protein: CASRGRGSEQYF. In nucleotides, the CDR3 is TGTGCCAGCAGGGGACGGGGTAGCGAGCAGTACTTC.

This clonotype was seen at least ten times. The chain links TRBV12-3 or TRBV12-4 to TRBJ1-2; no firm D call. CDR3 length: 15 residues. The V end was cut by 1 base, the J end by 4 bases, with 13 bases between. As DNA, the CDR3 is TGTGCCAGCAGTTTAGACCAAACCTCTGGCTATGGCTACACCTTC. It translates to CASSLDQTSGYGYTF.